The rows below give T cell receptor beta chains drawn from one sample of a study of cytomegalovirus exposure and HLA in healthy donors. Some clones are missing from TCRdb's copy, which holds only in-frame ones; the method was immunoSEQ multiplex PCR. This sample yields more than 150,000 clones, of which roughly 73% are seen a single time; roughly 8.2% belongs to the top ten. The sequencing sample was made of PBMCs. The origin of the receptors is a woman aged 35 to 49 in good health and CMV-seropositive. The CDR3 runs from the conserved cysteine through the conserved F or W.

TRBJ1-1 TRBV18 CASSRQGGTEAFF
TRBJ2-6 TRBV18 CTSSIRTSGRGGANVLTF
TRBJ2-1 TRBV18 CASSPGVAGPYNEQFF
TRBJ1-5 TRBV2 CASSEWRTGGNQPQHF
TRBJ1-1 TRBV25-1 CASSRGLAEAFF
TRBJ2-1 TRBV7-3 CASSSNSVYNEQFF
TRBJ1-5 TRBV7-8 CASSPPRRTGLNQPQHF
TRBJ2-2 TRBV21-1 CASSKEPGTSGRPNTGELFF
TRBJ2-7 TRBV28 CASRAGVPPYEQYF
TRBJ1-2 TRBV7-2 CASSLGGGGGRVGYTF
TRBJ1-1 TRBV7-2 CASSLEGAFREAFF